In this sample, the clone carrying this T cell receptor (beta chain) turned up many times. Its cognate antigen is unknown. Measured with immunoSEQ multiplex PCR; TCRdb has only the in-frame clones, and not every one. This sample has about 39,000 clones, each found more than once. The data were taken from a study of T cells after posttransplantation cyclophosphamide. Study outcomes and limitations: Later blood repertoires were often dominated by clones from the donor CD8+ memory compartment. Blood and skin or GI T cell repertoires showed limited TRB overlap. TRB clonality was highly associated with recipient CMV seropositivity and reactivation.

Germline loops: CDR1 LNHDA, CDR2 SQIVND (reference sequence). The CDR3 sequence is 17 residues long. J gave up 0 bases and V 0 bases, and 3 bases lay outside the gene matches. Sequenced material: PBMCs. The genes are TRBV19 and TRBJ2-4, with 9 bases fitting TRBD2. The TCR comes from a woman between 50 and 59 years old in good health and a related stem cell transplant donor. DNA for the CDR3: TGTGCCAGTAGTATAGACAATAGCGGGGGAGCCAAAAACATTCAGTACTTC. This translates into CASSIDNSGGAKNIQYF.